This T cell receptor (beta chain) is drawn from a study of blood T cell repertoires in COVID-19. The data were produced by immunoSEQ multiplex PCR, yet TCRdb's version contains in-frame clones alone and is incomplete. The table records some 45,000 clones, approximately 86% of them present only once. The CDR3 is 15 residues long. Germline CDR1 MDHEN, CDR2 SYDVKM. V lost 5 bases to trimming and J lost 6 bases; unmatched junction nucleotides: 7. This receptor was taken from a man of 80 years or more in a cohort sampled during active COVID-19. The chain joins TRBV28 to TRBJ2-1, with TRBD2 identical over 10 bases. Sample: peripheral blood. The CDR3 bases are TGTGCCAGCAGTCGTCTAGCGGGGGCAAGCAATGAGCAGTTCTTC. Protein product: CASSRLAGASNEQFF.